This T cell receptor (beta chain) was identified during a study of blood T cell repertoires in COVID-19. Cohort assignment relied on participant-reported clinical history. The germline V and J ends were trimmed by 7 bases and 0 bases, with 19 bases remaining between them. This CDR3 comprises 17 residues. Per germline, CDR1 SNHLY and CDR2 FYNNEI. As handled by the study authors: It was from reference gene primer amplification that nucleated cell counts were estimated. Using immunoSEQ multiplex PCR, the repertoire was profiled, and TCRdb retains in-frame clones only, with some absent. V, J and clone size are those of that table, while D and trimming were read from the DNA. The repertoire holds roughly 400,000 clones, with approximately 90% as singletons.

Source material: PBMCs or T cells enriched from blood (not recorded which). The chain links TRBV2 to TRBJ1-5; a possible D gene is TRBD1 (6 bases). This clonotype was sampled from a woman between 50 and 59 years old who had recovered from COVID-19. The CDR3 coding sequence is TGTGCCAGCAAGGGTCAGGGGCGACTCAATAGCAATCAGCCCCAGCATTTT. This sequence encodes CASKGQGRLNSNQPQHF.